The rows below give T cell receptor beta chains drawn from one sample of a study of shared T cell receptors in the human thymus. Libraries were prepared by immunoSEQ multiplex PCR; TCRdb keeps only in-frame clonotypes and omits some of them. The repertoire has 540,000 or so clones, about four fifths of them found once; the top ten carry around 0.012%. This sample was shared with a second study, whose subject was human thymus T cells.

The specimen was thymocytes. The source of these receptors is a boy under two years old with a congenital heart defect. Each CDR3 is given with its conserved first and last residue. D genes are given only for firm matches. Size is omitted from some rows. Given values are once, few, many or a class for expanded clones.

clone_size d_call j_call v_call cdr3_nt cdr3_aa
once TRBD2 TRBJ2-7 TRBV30 TGTGCCTGGAGTGTACTGGGAGGGAGGCCCTACGAGCAGTACTTC CAWSVLGGRPYEQYF
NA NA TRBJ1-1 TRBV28 TGTGCCAGCAGTTTTACAGGGGAAGCTTTCTTT CASSFTGEAFF
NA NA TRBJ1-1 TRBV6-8 TGTGCCAGCAGTTCAACAAGAGCGATGAACACTGAAGCTTTCTTT CASSSTRAMNTEAFF
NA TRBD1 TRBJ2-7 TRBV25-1 TGTGCCAGCAGTGCCCACAGGGGGACCTACGAGCAGTACTTC CASSAHRGTYEQYF
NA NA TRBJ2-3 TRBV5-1 TGCGCCAGCAACTCAGCAGGGGTGGGCACAGATACGCAGTATTTT CASNSAGVGTDTQYF
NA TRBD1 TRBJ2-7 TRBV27 TGTGCCAGCAGTTTATTTGACAGGGGTCCCTACGAGCAGTACTTC CASSLFDRGPYEQYF
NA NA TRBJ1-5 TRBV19 TGTGCCAGCTCTCGGGGTAGGGGCAATCAGCCCCAGCATTTT CASSRGRGNQPQHF
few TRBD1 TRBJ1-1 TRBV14 TGTGCCAGCAGCCGACCGGGACAGGGGGATACTGAAGCTTTCTTT CASSRPGQGDTEAFF
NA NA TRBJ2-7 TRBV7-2 TGTGCCAGCACCCCTGAGGACTTTCCCTACGAGCAGTACTTC CASTPEDFPYEQYF
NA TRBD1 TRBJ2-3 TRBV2 TGTGCCAGCAGTCAGGGGGGCACAGATACGCAGTATTTT CASSQGGTDTQYF
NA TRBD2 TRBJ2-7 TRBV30 TGTGCCTATAAGCGGGGTGAGGCGGGCTCCTACGAGCAGTACTTC CAYKRGEAGSYEQYF
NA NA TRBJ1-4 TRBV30 TGTGCCTGGAGTGCCCCCCTATGGGCAGGGGTTAATGAAAAACTGTTTTTT CAWSAPLWAGVNEKLFF
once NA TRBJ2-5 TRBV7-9 TGTGCCAGCAGCTTACTGTCGGGCAGGGGTGGGGAGACCCAGTACTTC CASSLLSGRGGETQYF
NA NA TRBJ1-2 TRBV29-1 TGCAGCGTACGGAGGGGCTACACCTTC CSVRRGYTF
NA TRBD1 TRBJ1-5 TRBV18 TGTGCCAGCTCTCAGACAGGGTGGTGGGATCAGCCCCAGCATTTT CASSQTGWWDQPQHF
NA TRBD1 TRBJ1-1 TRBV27 TGTGCCAGCGGGACAGGGTGGGACACTGAAGCTTTCTTT CASGTGWDTEAFF